This entry features one T cell receptor beta chain sequence. Its specific antigen is unknown. No much larger clonotype is one base removed from it; base qualities were not supplied. Other DNA sequences in this sample translate to the same CDR3. This sample was taken from a study of cytomegalovirus exposure and HLA in healthy donors (dated by TCRdb to the late 2010s). For the study in its entirety: An earlier analysis of a few hundred of the donors reported 276 Gb of sequence data and 117 million unique TCR beta sequences obtained from about 200 million T cells. Typing coverage differed by locus: A, B, C, DRB1 and DQB1 were typed in about 620-640 donors, DQA1 in around 500, DPA1 in 600 to 610, and DPB1 in around 490. The study aimed to test whether cataloging public T cell receptors could reveal signatures of past pathogen exposure. Roughly 300 gigabases of sequencing data and approximately 85 million unique TCR sequences were included in an early release covering roughly 600 HLA-typed donors. In an earlier analysis of 500 to 650 of the donors, high-throughput TCR beta sequencing was used to judge whether each TCR beta V gene segment behaved as functional or pseudogenic. Donor age, sex, ethnicity and CMV serostatus were collected together with the repertoire data. The T cell repertoires of about 700 subjects were profiled by immunosequencing and related to cytomegalovirus serostatus. In addition to the first cohort of roughly 670 subjects, a separate validation cohort of 120 different subjects was used. Class I and class II HLA loci were covered by the typing at four-digit resolution. A later analysis re-analyzed previously published TCR beta repertoires from about 730 donors and added high-resolution HLA genotyping to study TCR occurrence patterns. Roughly 5 DR-DQ haplotypes were handled as single units for association and clustering, since linkage in the cohort was strong. Of the roughly 410 genotyped donors, roughly 76% were placed in the genetic ancestry cluster associated with self-reported Caucasian donors. All discovery cohort repertoires had been generated on a single sequencing platform. A later genetic analysis used genome-wide SNP genotypes for about 60% of the roughly 700 donors, treating that subset as a discovery cohort. On average, 235,054 unique TCR beta nucleotide sequences were sequenced per donor among 398 genotyped donors of the cohort, with 15% to 20% of those sequences being non-productive. To predict cytomegalovirus infection status, the study combined high-throughput TCR immunosequencing, statistical association of individual TCRs with disease status, and machine learning. In the later analysis, no new phenotypic data were used to find candidate immune exposures; instead, reliance was placed on TCR beta sequences and their occurrence across donors. What the work shows at the level of the full study, not this receptor alone: Several of the top co-occurrence clusters appeared to be linked to parvovirus B19, influenza, CMV and Epstein-Barr virus, according to a later analysis. A cluster of highly shared sequence variants was judged likely to represent a technical artifact of the sequencing pipeline. A further reported finding was that TCR beta sequences accurately predicted the HLA-A and HLA-B alleles for most subjects in the first cohort. It was suggested by the authors that the approach could potentially be generalized to other disease states and immunological phenotypes. When HLA alleles, especially DR and DQ, strongly co-occurred, TCR associations were difficult to assign to individual alleles. The cohort was sequenced for TCR beta chains only, and without alpha or paired-chain data the features that could be detected were limited. Because counts were too low, roughly 18 rarely observed V segments, including chromosome 9 orphons, were left out of the earlier analysis of a few hundred of the donors. CMV serostatus was the only immune exposure information available for the cohort. At a false discovery rate of 0.05, a later analysis linked 15,000 to 20,000 TCR beta sequences to specific HLA alleles. In a later analysis, HLA-associated TCR beta chains showed more clonal expansion and lower generation probabilities than non-associated chains that were equally common. Some IMGT-functional V segments, including TRBV6-2 and TRBV6-3, could not be distinguished by the 87-base-pair reads and were therefore excluded. A later genetic analysis reported fewer N-insertions in productive TCRs among donors in an Asian-associated ancestry cluster than the roughly 720-donor mean. Most CMV-associated TCR beta chains appeared to be HLA-restricted in a later analysis, and the HLA associations seemed to be driven largely by CMV exposure. In an earlier analysis of 587 of the donors, most TCR beta V segments appeared in productive rearrangements about 90% or about 30% of the time, broadly matching IMGT annotations. An association between a missense DCLRE1C variant and V-gene and J-gene trimming of TCR beta chains was found in a later genetic analysis and replicated in an independent cohort. Most TCR sequences were observed very rarely across donors, whereas some public TCRs were present in many individuals. In both the original and validation cohorts, the classifier was reported to diagnose cytomegalovirus status with high specificity and sensitivity. Because HLA typing was unavailable for some donors at each locus, only the typed subset was used in association tests. The study listed 170 or so TCR beta chains as associated with cytomegalovirus. In vitro tests confirmed that a few of the cytomegalovirus-associated TCR beta chains recognize cytomegalovirus antigens. In a later analysis, the rate of TCR association differed among HLA loci, with DRB1 alleles having the most associated TCRs and HLA-C alleles having the fewest. Presence/absence analyses assumed roughly uniform sequencing depth across donors, an assumption that may not hold. Linkage disequilibrium might explain the correlated functional status among segregating V segments, but an unknown experimental factor could not be ruled out.

In total, fewer than 750 healthy bone marrow donors made up the cohort. All cohort members were sampled while nominally healthy, although unrecorded immune exposures were likely present. The donor was CMV seropositive and was included in the group of approximately 310 seropositive cohort members. Every donor gave a peripheral blood sample, and the peripheral blood mononuclear cells from that sample were used for TCR beta sequencing. The Qiagen DNeasy Blood Extraction Kit was used to extract genomic DNA from the blood cell samples. Looking up the germline V gene yields CDR1 KGHSH and CDR2 LQKENI. Here V drops 3 bases and J drops 4 bases, and the junction holds 6 bases not matched to any gene. The CDR3 has 17 amino acids, counting the end cysteine and phenylalanine. Of the read, only the CDR3 DNA is kept; its 51 bases are in frame from base 1. The library was prepared using the immunoSEQ multiplex PCR assay. For the multiplex PCR, a mixture combining 60 forward primers for TCR Vbeta segments and 13 reverse primers for TCR Jbeta segments was used. The CDR3 region of rearranged TCR beta genes was amplified from genomic DNA by a multiplex PCR assay. Amplified TCR beta libraries were sequenced as 87-base-pair reads on the Illumina HiSeq System. The original pipeline was this. A later analysis tallied around 80 million unique TCR beta chains across the 640 or so repertoires, and about 12 million of those chains were shared by two or more donors. Raw reads were error-corrected and collapsed into unique sequences by a nearest-neighbor algorithm in which closely related sequences were merged to remove PCR and sequencing errors. V, D and J gene segments were assigned by aligning CDR3 sequences to IMGT reference sequences. Each retained sequence needed at least a six-nucleotide match to both a V gene segment and a J gene segment. A rearrangement was called productive if the CDR3 had no stop codons and remained in frame with V and J, and every other rearrangement was called non-productive. Following IMGT convention, CDR3 was defined as the stretch from the second conserved V-encoded cysteine up to the conserved J-encoded phenylalanine. Sequences without an unambiguous match to a single V gene segment were excluded from the earlier analysis of about 600 of the donors. In an earlier analysis of 587 of the donors, V segments were called functional above 56.7% productive rearrangements and were called segregating when the between-donor standard deviation exceeded 5%. A statistical classification framework was developed to diagnose cytomegalovirus status using the catalog of TCR beta chain sequences. A later analysis assigned V and J genes by comparing TCR nucleotide sequences with IMGT/GENE-DB human TR gene sequences. A later analysis assigned CDR3 sequences and most-parsimonious VDJ recombination scenarios with the TCRdist pipeline. A later analysis defined each TCR beta chain by its CDR3 amino acid sequence plus V-gene family, and excluded reads lacking a unique V-gene family. In a later analysis, around 600 highly shared, low-generation-probability nucleotide sequences were removed to address suspected cross-contamination and a sequencing artifact. In a later analysis, a clonal expansion index was calculated for each public chain from normalized within-repertoire ranks of inferred template counts. In a later analysis, generation probabilities were computed using a VDJ recombination model fitted to out-of-frame rearrangements, and the results were checked against IGoR. In a later analysis, TCR-TCR, TCR-HLA and TCR-CMV co-occurrence was scored with hypergeometric tests, and a repertoire-size bias correction was applied to TCR pairs. In a later analysis, false discovery rates were estimated by permuting HLA or CMV assignments 20 times. In a later analysis, co-occurring TCRs were grouped with DBSCAN, and TCRdist sequence similarity was added when clustering was performed within HLA-allele-positive subsets. For co-occurrence clustering, repertoires with fewer than 30,000 or more than 120,000 public chains were excluded, along with four or five repertoires with anomalous nucleotide sharing. The source is immuneACCESS, and TCRdb retained only in-frame sequences with V and J called. Part of the clones is not carried over; for the studies checked, unresolved V genes explain less than half of this, and the remainder is unexplained. V, J and clone size derive from that table, while D and trimming were established from the DNA sequence. Present in this sample are about 95,000 clones, 82% of which were seen just once. Roughly 3.4% of the sample belongs to the ten largest clones.

The origin of this receptor is a man aged 25 to 40 in good health and CMV-seropositive. Recombination connected TRBV18 to TRBJ2-1, and 13 junctional nucleotides match TRBD2. The sequencing input was PBMCs. The CDR3 corresponds to CASSPRTSGSSYNEQFF. The DNA is as follows: TGTGCCAGCTCACCCAGGACTAGCGGGAGTTCTTACAATGAGCAGTTCTTC.